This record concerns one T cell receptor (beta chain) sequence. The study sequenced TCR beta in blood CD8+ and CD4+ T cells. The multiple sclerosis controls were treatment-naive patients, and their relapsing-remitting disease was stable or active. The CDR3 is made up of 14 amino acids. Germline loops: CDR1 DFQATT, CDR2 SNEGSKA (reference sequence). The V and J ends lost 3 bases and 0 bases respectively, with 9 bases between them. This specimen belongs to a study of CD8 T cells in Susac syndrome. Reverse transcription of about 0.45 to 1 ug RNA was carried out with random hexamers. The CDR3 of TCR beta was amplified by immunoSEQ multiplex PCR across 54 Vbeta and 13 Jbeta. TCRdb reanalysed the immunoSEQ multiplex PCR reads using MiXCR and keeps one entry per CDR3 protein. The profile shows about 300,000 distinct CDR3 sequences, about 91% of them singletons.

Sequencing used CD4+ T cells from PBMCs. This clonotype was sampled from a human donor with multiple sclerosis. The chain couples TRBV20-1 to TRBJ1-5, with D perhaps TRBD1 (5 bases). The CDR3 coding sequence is TGCAGTGCTAGTGACAGCCATAGCAATCAGCCCCAGCATTTT. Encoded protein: CSASDSHSNQPQHF.